Listed below are T cell receptor beta chains from one sample, sequenced in a study of CD8 T cells in Susac syndrome. TCRdb ran MiXCR on the immunoSEQ multiplex PCR reads and lists one entry per CDR3 protein. Of around 62,000 distinct CDR3 sequences in the sample, 90% to 95% are singletons; the top ten hold nearly 0.2%. Sequencing was done on a sample of CD8+ T cells from PBMCs. The origin of the receptors is a human donor in good health. Both conserved end residues are part of each CDR3. D genes are given only for firm matches. Clone size appears in some rows only: once, few, many, or a class for an expanded clone.

.	.	TRBV5-1	TRBJ1-1	TGCGCCAGCAGCCCCGGTAGAGGGGGCACTGAAGCTTTCTTT	CASSPGRGGTEAFF
.	TRBD1	TRBV5-1	TRBJ2-2	TGCGCCAGCAGCTTGGAGGGACAGAGCACCGGGGAGCTGTTTTTT	CASSLEGQSTGELFF
.	TRBD2	TRBV29-1	TRBJ2-7	TGCAGCGTTGAAAACCCAGCGGGAACCCTATACGAGCAGTACTTC	CSVENPAGTLYEQYF
.	.	TRBV2	TRBJ2-7	TGTGCCAGCAGTGAAATTGCCGAGCAGTACTTC	CASSEIAEQYF
.	.	TRBV6-2/TRBV6-3	TRBJ1-1	TGTGCCAGCAGTTACGGGGGAAGAACTGAAGCTTTCTTT	CASSYGGRTEAFF
.	TRBD2	TRBV20-1	TRBJ2-7	TGCAGTGCTAGAGATAGTGCGGGACTAGCGGAATACGAGCAGTACTTC	CSARDSAGLAEYEQYF
.	.	TRBV27	TRBJ2-1	TGTGCCAGCAGTTTCTCACAGGGAACCTCCTACAATGAGCAGTTCTTC	CASSFSQGTSYNEQFF
.	TRBD2	TRBV29-1	TRBJ2-5	TGCAGCGTTGAAAGGGCTAGCGGACTAAGGGAGACCCAGTACTTC	CSVERASGLRETQYF
.	.	TRBV7-2	TRBJ1-3	TGTGCCAGCACCCTCTGGTGGGGCTCTGGAAGCACCATATATTTT	CASTLWWGSGSTIYF
once	.	TRBV5-4	TRBJ1-4	TGTGCCAGCAGCTTCGGGGAGGGAACTGAAAAACTGTTTTTT	CASSFGEGTEKLFF
.	TRBD1	TRBV25-1	TRBJ2-7	TGTGCCAGCAGTGGGACAGGGGGCTCCTACGAGCAGTACTTC	CASSGTGGSYEQYF
.	TRBD1	TRBV29-1	TRBJ2-7	TGCAGCGTTGAAGGCGGGACAGGCTACGAGCAGTACTTC	CSVEGGTGYEQYF
.	.	TRBV4-1	TRBJ1-1	TGCGCCAGCAGCGTCCAGCCAACAGATACTGAAGCTTTCTTT	CASSVQPTDTEAFF
.	.	TRBV19	TRBJ1-4	TGTGCCAGTAGTATTGGCGTGCAGGAAAATGAAAATCTGTTTTTT	CASSIGVQENENLFF
.	TRBD2	TRBV27	TRBJ2-3	TGTGCCAGCAGTTTAGTAGGGACTAGCGCCGATACGCAGTATTTT	CASSLVGTSADTQYF
once	.	TRBV5-4	TRBJ2-3	TGTGCCAGCAGCTTGGGGGACACATTCACAGATACGCAGTATTTT	CASSLGDTFTDTQYF
.	TRBD1	TRBV30	TRBJ1-1	TGTGCCTGGGACGACAGGGGGAGAGCTTTCTTT	CAWDDRGRAFF
.	.	TRBV7-9	TRBJ1-1	TGTGCCAGCAGCTTAGGTGCGGGACGGGGGACTGAAGCTTTCTTT	CASSLGAGRGTEAFF
.	.	TRBV29-1	TRBJ1-1	TGCAGCGTGTCTCGAAATATGAACACTGAAGCTTTCTTT	CSVSRNMNTEAFF
.	.	TRBV4-1	TRBJ2-3	TGCGCCAGCAGCCGCACTGGGGCAGATACGCAGTATTTT	CASSRTGADTQYF
.	TRBD1	TRBV7-2	TRBJ1-2	TGTGCCAGCAGCTTAGCGGCGGGACAGATTATCTCTAACTATGGCTACACCTTC	CASSLAAGQIISNYGYTF
once	.	TRBV29-1	TRBJ2-5	TGCAGCGTTGTTGGCGCCAGCCTTCAAGAGACCCAGTACTTC	CSVVGASLQETQYF
.	TRBD1	TRBV13	TRBJ1-1	TGTGCCAGCAGCGCCGACAGGGCATGGACTGAAGCTTTCTTT	CASSADRAWTEAFF
.	.	TRBV12-3/TRBV12-4	TRBJ1-1	TGTGCCAGCAGTTCCCAGATGAACACTGAAGCTTTCTTT	CASSSQMNTEAFF
.	TRBD1	TRBV9	TRBJ2-1	TGTGCCAGCAACGAGGGGGCAGGTGAGCAGTTCTTC	CASNEGAGEQFF
.	.	TRBV27	TRBJ1-6	TGTGCCAGCAGTCCGGGACAATATAATTCACCCCTCCACTTT	CASSPGQYNSPLHF
.	.	TRBV3-1	TRBJ2-3	TGTGCCAGCAGCAAACAGGCTGGGGAGGAGGCGCAGTATTTT	CASSKQAGEEAQYF
.	.	TRBV28	TRBJ1-1	TGTGCCAGCAGCATACCCAGGCCTACAACCCCCGAAGCTTTCTTT	CASSIPRPTTPEAFF
once	.	TRBV4-1	TRBJ1-4	TGCGCCAGCAGCCAAGAGGTGATTAATGAAAAACTGTTTTTT	CASSQEVINEKLFF
.	.	TRBV10-3	TRBJ1-1	TGTGCCATCAGGGACAGCTCCAACACTGAAGCTTTCTTT	CAIRDSSNTEAFF
.	.	TRBV25-1	TRBJ1-1	TGTGCCAGCAGCCCCACGTGGGGTGAGGCTTTCTTT	CASSPTWGEAFF
few	TRBD1	TRBV7-6	TRBJ2-3	TGTGCCAGCAGCTTAGTAGTACAGGGGAGCACAGATACGCAGTATTTT	CASSLVVQGSTDTQYF
.	.	TRBV2	TRBJ1-5	TGTGCCAGCAGTGGACAGGGCAATCAGCCCCAGCATTTT	CASSGQGNQPQHF
.	.	TRBV19	TRBJ1-1	TGTGCCACAGCGTATGAGAACACTGAAGCTTTCTTT	CATAYENTEAFF
.	TRBD2	TRBV4-3	TRBJ2-1	TGCGCCAGCAGCCAAGAGCCGGGACTATCTAACAATGAGCAGTTCTTC	CASSQEPGLSNNEQFF
.	TRBD1	TRBV5-5	TRBJ2-3	TGTGCCAGCAGCCACCCGGACAGGGGCGCCACAGATACGCAGTATTTT	CASSHPDRGATDTQYF
once	.	TRBV6-5	TRBJ1-3	TGTGCCAGCAGTGCCGTTTGGGGCGGTGGAAACACCATATATTTT	CASSAVWGGGNTIYF
.	.	TRBV9	TRBJ2-5	TGTGCCAGCAGTGAGAGGCCTCCCAGGGAGACCCAGTACTTC	CASSERPPRETQYF
.	TRBD2	TRBV27	TRBJ2-1	TGTGCCAGCAGTTTAGGCGGGAGCTACAATGAGCAGTTCTTC	CASSLGGSYNEQFF
.	.	TRBV7-9	TRBJ1-1	TGTGCCAGCAGCCCCCTTGGACAGCAGAACACTGAAGCTTTCTTT	CASSPLGQQNTEAFF
.	.	TRBV7-9	TRBJ1-1	TGTGCCAGCAGCTTAGGGGCCTGGGAAGCTTTCTTT	CASSLGAWEAFF
.	.	TRBV28	TRBJ1-5	TGTGCCAGCAGTTTGGGGGAGGGCAATCAGCCCCAGCATTTT	CASSLGEGNQPQHF
.	TRBD1	TRBV4-2	TRBJ2-7	TGTGCCAGCAGCCCGGACAGGGGGCTCGACGAGCAGTACTTC	CASSPDRGLDEQYF
.	.	TRBV5-1	TRBJ1-2	TGCGCCAGCAGCTTGACCGGGACTAGGGGCTACACCTTC	CASSLTGTRGYTF
.	.	TRBV15	TRBJ1-5	TGTGCCACCAGCAGAGCTCTCGCGACTAGCAATCAGCCCCAGCATTTT	CATSRALATSNQPQHF
.	TRBD1	TRBV4-1	TRBJ2-7	TGCGCCAGCAGCCAACGCAGGGGGCTTACCTACGAGCAGTACTTC	CASSQRRGLTYEQYF
.	.	TRBV7-6	TRBJ1-2	TGTGCCGCGGGGGAGGTCTATGGCTACACCTTC	CAAGEVYGYTF
.	.	TRBV20-1	TRBJ2-7	TGCAGTGCTCGCCGGGACGTAGGATACCACTACGAGCAGTACTTC	CSARRDVGYHYEQYF
.	.	TRBV4-1	TRBJ2-2	TGCGCCAGCAGCCAAGAACCGGGTCCGACCGTTAACACCGGGGAGCTGTTTTTT	CASSQEPGPTVNTGELFF
.	TRBD1	TRBV5-1	TRBJ1-1	TGCGCCAGCACTCTGACAGGGCCGAACACTGAAGCTTTCTTT	CASTLTGPNTEAFF
.	.	TRBV30	TRBJ2-2	TGTGCCTGGGGCCCCCCCCGGGAAACCGGGGAGCTGTTTTTT	CAWGPPRETGELFF
.	.	TRBV30	TRBJ1-5	TGTGCCTGGAGTTCAGGGAGCAATCAGCCCCAGCATTTT	CAWSSGSNQPQHF